The 23 T cell receptor beta chains below come from one sample, sequenced in a study of shared T cell receptors in the human thymus. Sequencing used immunoSEQ multiplex PCR; TCRdb keeps in-frame clones, though not all of them. This sample yields roughly 410,000 clones, of which around 93% are seen a single time; roughly 0.02% belongs to the top ten. Sequencing was carried out using thymocytes. The receptors derive from a human donor.

This chain joins TRBV10-1 and TRBJ1-1, with TRBD1 as a possible D gene (6 bases). The CDR3 spans 13 residues. V shed 6 bases and J shed 4 bases, with 12 bases lying between them. Germline lookup yields CDR1 WNHNN and CDR2 SYGVQD (reference sequence). The CDR3 region is CASRPGEGTEAFF. CDR3 nucleotide sequence: TGCGCCAGCAGGCCAGGGGAGGGCACTGAAGCTTTCTTT.

V gene TRBV28 combines with J gene TRBJ1-5; D is perhaps TRBD1 (5 bases). Germline lookup yields CDR1 MDHEN and CDR2 SYDVKM. The CDR3 contains 16 residues. V lost 6 bases and J 5 bases, leaving 20 bases between the germline ends. CDR3 bases: TGTGCCAGCAGCAGAACCGGGACCTATCACTATCAGCCCCAGCATTTT. As protein: CASSRTGTYHYQPQHF.

The chain links TRBV11-3 to TRBJ2-7; 7 positions agree with TRBD2. This CDR3 region has 14 residues. Germline V gene sequence: CDR1 SGHNT, CDR2 YENEEA. V gave up 9 bases and J gave up 5 bases; unmatched junction bases: 13. The CDR3 protein is CASRNGRYSDEQYF. The CDR3 DNA follows: TGTGCCAGTCGGAACGGGAGGTATAGCGACGAGCAGTACTTC.

The CDR3 DNA sequence: TGTGCCAGTAGGATCCCGCGGGACATTGACACTGAAGCTTTCTTT. As protein: CASRIPRDIDTEAFF. V and J are TRBV19 and TRBJ1-1, with D tentatively TRBD1 (6 bases). This CDR3 contains 15 residues. Germline V CDR1 and CDR2: LNHDA, SQIVND (reference sequence). V dropped 6 bases and J dropped 3 bases, with 17 bases sitting between them.

This clone was counted only a few times. The chain carries TRBV19 and TRBJ2-7; a possible D gene is TRBD1 (5 bases). V was trimmed by 0 bases and J by 6 bases, leaving 24 bases between them. Germline V gene sequence: CDR1 LNHDA, CDR2 SQIVND (reference sequence). This CDR3 region has 18 residues. CDR3 sequence (DNA): TGTGCCAGTAGTATAGATCTCGTCAGGGCCCCAGATGTGAGCGAGCAGTACTTC. Protein: CASSIDLVRAPDVSEQYF.

The chain joins TRBV5-6 to TRBJ1-1, with D possibly matching TRBD1 (5 bases). Germline CDR1 is SGHDT and CDR2 is YYEEEE. V was shortened by 2 bases and J by 0 bases, with 11 bases between the two germline ends. The length of the CDR3 is 15 residues. This chain's CDR3 is CASSLRQLLNTEAFF. As DNA, the CDR3 is TGTGCCAGCAGCTTAAGACAGCTATTGAACACTGAAGCTTTCTTT.

This chain links TRBV18 with TRBJ1-1; D uncertain. The CDR3 is 17 residues long. V lost 1 base, J lost 3 bases, and 18 bases lay in between. Germline CDR1 and CDR2: KGHSH and LQKENI. Written as DNA, the CDR3 is TGTGCCAGCTCACCACTTAAGGCCCATCATACGGACACTGAAGCTTTCTTT. This encodes CASSPLKAHHTDTEAFF.

This clone appeared once. The chain uses TRBV27 and TRBJ2-1; D might be TRBD2 (5 bases). The germline V gene has CDR1 MNHEY and CDR2 SMNVEV (reference sequence). Trimming pared 3 bases from V and 4 bases from J, leaving 22 bases between. This CDR3 comprises 18 residues. CDR3 coding DNA: TGTGCCAGCAGTTTGGCAAGGTATCTAGGTAGAGGGTACAATGAGCAGTTCTTC. Amino acids: CASSLARYLGRGYNEQFF.

The rearrangement links TRBV28 to TRBJ2-7, with a weak D call TRBD1 (7 bases). CDR3 length equals 15 residues. Trimming left V 7 bases short and J 1 base short, with 17 bases between. The germline V gene has CDR1 MDHEN and CDR2 SYDVKM. CDR3 DNA sequence: TGTGCCAGCACCGCGGGACAGCAACATTCCTACGAGCAGTACTTC. It encodes CASTAGQQHSYEQYF.

The V call is TRBV27, the J call TRBJ2-5; 9 bases align to TRBD1. Germline-derived CDR1 and CDR2 are MNHEY and SMNVEV (reference sequence). V trimming: 5 bases; J trimming: 4 bases; junction bases outside the gene matches: 8. This CDR3 region has 15 residues. The CDR3 reads CASSSSAGQGETQYF. The CDR3 nucleotides are TGTGCCAGCAGTAGCTCGGCGGGACAGGGAGAGACCCAGTACTTC.

The gene calls are TRBV13 and TRBJ2-1, with D perhaps matching TRBD2 (5 bases). CDR1 and CDR2 (germline): PRHDT, FYEKMQ (reference sequence). V lost 5 bases to trimming and J lost 7 bases, with 12 bases between them. The CDR3 contains 13 residues. The DNA for the CDR3 is TGTGCCAGCAGCATTAGCGTGGGGAATGAGCAGTTCTTC. Amino acid sequence: CASSISVGNEQFF. The variable domain in full, completed from reference TRBV13 and TRBJ2-1, reads AAGVIQSPRHLIKEKRETATLKCYPIPRHDTVYWYQQGPGQDPQFLISFYEKMQSDKGSIPDRFSAQQFSDYHSELNMSSLELGDSALYFCASSISVGNEQFFGPGTRLTVL.

The genes are TRBV6-1 and TRBJ1-5; maybe TRBD1 (5 bases). Germline V lookup: CDR1 MNHNS, CDR2 SASEGT. V was cut by 7 bases and J by 7 bases, with 20 bases left in between. The CDR3 is made up of 15 amino acids. The CDR3 DNA reads TGTGCCAGCATGAGCGACGGGACGGACCGCCAGCCCCAGCATTTT. It yields the protein CASMSDGTDRQPQHF.

The CDR3, as DNA: TGTGCCAGCAGTGAATATGTGAGTGGAGAGACCCAGTACTTC. Protein sequence: CASSEYVSGETQYF. The J gene is TRBJ2-5, the V gene TRBV25-1; D unclear. CDR3 size: 14 residues. Trimming pared 0 bases from V and 4 bases from J, leaving 9 bases between. The germline V gene encodes CDR1 MGHDK and CDR2 SYGVNS.

The chain combines TRBV15 with TRBJ2-3, with D possibly being TRBD1 (6 bases). Germline V gene sequence: CDR1 LNHNV, CDR2 YYDKDF (reference sequence). The CDR3 covers 18 residues. V dropped 0 bases and J dropped 0 bases, with 16 bases sitting between them. CDR3 residues: CATSRDPHRDPSTDTQYF. DNA of the CDR3: TGTGCCACCAGCAGAGATCCCCACAGGGACCCTAGCACAGATACGCAGTATTTT. Based on the CDR3 plus reference TRBV15 and TRBJ2-3, the full variable domain is DAMVIQNPRYQVTQFGKPVTLSCSQTLNHNVMYWYQQKSSQAPKLLFHYYDKDFNNEADTPDNFQSRRPNTSFCFLDIRSPGLGDTAMYLCATSRDPHRDPSTDTQYFGPGTRLTVL.

The V and J genes are TRBV30 and TRBJ2-7; no definite D call. Germline V gene sequence: CDR1 GTSNPN, CDR2 SVGIG (reference sequence). The length of the CDR3 is 15 residues. V dropped 1 base and J dropped 5 bases, with 18 bases sitting between them. The CDR3 loop is CAWSGFSRPGHEQYF. The CDR3 DNA sequence: TGTGCCTGGAGTGGTTTTAGCCGCCCAGGCCACGAGCAGTACTTC.

V usage is TRBV4-2 and J usage is TRBJ2-2; no clear D gene. Trimming took off 1 base at V and 7 bases at J, with 16 bases between the two ends. The CDR3 covers 16 residues. CDR1 is LGHNA, CDR2 YNFKEQ, per germline. The CDR3 here is CASSQVGSRWDGELFF. Written as DNA, the CDR3 is TGTGCCAGCAGCCAAGTGGGCAGTCGATGGGACGGGGAGCTGTTTTTT.

The chain has TRBV28 and TRBJ1-3; 7 positions match TRBD1. With 6 bases clipped from V and 0 bases from J, the junction kept 5 bases outside the gene matches. Germline V gives CDR1 MDHEN, CDR2 SYDVKM. CDR3 length: 15 amino acids. CDR3 protein: CASRLTGSSGNTIYF. The CDR3 DNA reads TGTGCCAGCAGACTGACAGGGAGCTCTGGAAACACCATATATTTT.

The chain links TRBV28 to TRBJ1-4; 7 bases map to TRBD1. The junction had 12 bases not matched to a gene; V was cut back by 6 bases and J by 8 bases. Germline CDR1 and CDR2: MDHEN and SYDVKM. CDR3 size: 15 residues. The CDR3 region is CASSRNRGNSEKLFF. The DNA of the CDR3 is TGTGCCAGCAGCCGCAACAGGGGCAACAGCGAAAAACTGTTTTTT.

The V gene is TRBV6-4, the J gene TRBJ2-1; D is perhaps TRBD2 (5 bases). V shed 3 bases and J shed 0 bases, with 6 bases lying between them. Germline assignment: CDR1 MRHNA and CDR2 SNTAGT. The CDR3 spans 14 residues. CDR3 sequence (DNA): TGTGCCAGCAGTGAGGAGGACTCCTACAATGAGCAGTTCTTC. Its translation is CASSEEDSYNEQFF.

The rearrangement links TRBV4-3 to TRBJ2-2, with D perhaps given as TRBD1 or TRBD2 (5 bases each). Germline CDR1 reads LGHNA; CDR2 reads YSLEER. This CDR3 has 16 residues. V gave up 0 bases and J gave up 4 bases, with 12 bases separating them. This CDR3 reads CASSQDRSGTTGELFF. CDR3 coding DNA: TGCGCCAGCAGCCAAGATCGGTCGGGGACCACCGGGGAGCTGTTTTTT.

The gene calls are TRBV27 and TRBJ2-1; 7 bases match TRBD1. Germline V gives CDR1 MNHEY, CDR2 SMNVEV (reference sequence). Unmatched junction bases numbered 10, after V lost 3 bases and J lost 8 bases. The CDR3 runs 15 residues. The CDR3 loop is CASSFRPGGRHEQFF. CDR3 in DNA: TGTGCCAGCAGTTTTAGGCCAGGGGGTCGTCATGAGCAGTTCTTC.

The chain has TRBV6-6 and TRBJ2-3; tentatively, D is TRBD2 (6 bases). This CDR3 has 16 residues. The V gene lost 6 bases and the J gene lost 5 bases, with 21 bases spanning the gap. The germline V gene encodes CDR1 MNHNY and CDR2 SVGAGI (reference sequence). In DNA form, the CDR3 reads TGTGCCAGCAGGTCCGGGACCGGAGGGCCACAAGATACGCAGTATTTT. Its protein is CASRSGTGGPQDTQYF.

The genes are TRBV28 and TRBJ2-7; 8 positions agree with TRBD2. From germline, CDR1 is MDHEN and CDR2 SYDVKM. Germline trimming cut 3 bases from V and 4 bases from J; bases unmatched to any gene: 5. This CDR3 has 14 amino acids. The CDR3 region has the DNA TGTGCCAGCAGTTTCGGGACTAGGATTTACGAGCAGTACTTC. Translation: CASSFGTRIYEQYF.